This T cell receptor beta chain was captured in a study of T cells in Graves' hyperthyroidism and ophthalmopathy. Findings of the study overall: The model made its ophthalmopathy prediction, and onset followed a median 6.5 months later. Most clonotypes expanded in the thyroid (above 0.001) were also present in blood. Using 13 V-J features, a model discriminated ophthalmopathy from stable hyperthyroidism.

Amplification of TCR beta CDR3 regions was performed using RNA transcripts as template. RT-PCR in the first round (using the HTBI primer set) targeted the TCR CDR3. TCRdb processed the multiplex PCR reads anew with MiXCR; each CDR3 protein has one entry. Of roughly 800,000 distinct CDR3 sequences listed, roughly 40% were seen once; the top ten hold 8.9%. The length of the CDR3 is 16 residues. V lost 1 base and J 3 bases, leaving 13 bases between the germline ends. Germline loops: CDR1 SEHNR, CDR2 FQNEAQ (reference sequence). Absence of ophthalmopathy progression within 18 months defined stable Graves' hyperthyroidism. This clonotype was seen repeatedly, ten times or more. Its antigen is not known.

V is TRBV7-9 and J is TRBJ1-5, with D maybe TRBD1 (5 bases). The material sequenced was blood. The source of this sequence is a young man with Graves' hyperthyroidism. CDR3 region: CASSLGGRQPNQPQHF. The DNA of the CDR3 is TGTGCCAGCAGCTTAGGGGGTAGACAGCCCAATCAGCCCCAGCATTTT.